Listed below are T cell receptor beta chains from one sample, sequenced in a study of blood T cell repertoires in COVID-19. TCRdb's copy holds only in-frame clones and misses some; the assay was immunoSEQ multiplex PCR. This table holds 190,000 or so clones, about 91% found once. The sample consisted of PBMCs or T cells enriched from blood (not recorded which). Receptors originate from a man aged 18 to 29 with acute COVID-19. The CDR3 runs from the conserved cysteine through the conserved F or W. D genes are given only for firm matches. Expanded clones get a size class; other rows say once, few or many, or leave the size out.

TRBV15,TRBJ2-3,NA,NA,TGTGCCACCAGCCTGGAAGCGCGTGGTACGCAGTATTTT,CATSLEARGTQYF
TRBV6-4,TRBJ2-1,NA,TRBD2,TGTGCCAGCAGTGAAAGCGGGAGTGGGCATGAGCAGTTCTTC,CASSESGSGHEQFF
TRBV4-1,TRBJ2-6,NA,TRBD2,TGCGCCAGCAGCCAAGAGGGCACAGCGGGAGGTTTCTCTGGGGCCAACGTCCTGACTTTC,CASSQEGTAGGFSGANVLTF
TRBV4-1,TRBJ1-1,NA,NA,TGCGCCAGCAGCCCCAGGGGCGCGATGACTGAAGCTTTCTTT,CASSPRGAMTEAFF
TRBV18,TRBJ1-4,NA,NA,TGTGCCAGCTCACCATCGGGGGGTAGTGAAAAACTGTTTTTT,CASSPSGGSEKLFF
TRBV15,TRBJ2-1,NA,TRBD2,TGTGCCACCAGCAGAGATAGGGCGACTAGCGGCAACAATGAGCAGTTCTTC,CATSRDRATSGNNEQFF
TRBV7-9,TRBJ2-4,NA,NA,TGTGCCAGCAGAGACGGGGTGGGAGCCAAAAACATTCAGTACTTC,CASRDGVGAKNIQYF
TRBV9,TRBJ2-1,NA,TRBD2,TGTGCCAGCAGCGTAGCTCTAGCGGGAGGCAATGAGCAGTTCTTC,CASSVALAGGNEQFF
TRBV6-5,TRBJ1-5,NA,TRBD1,TGTGCCAGCAAGCGGGACAGGGCGGTTGGTCAGCCCCAGCATTTT,CASKRDRAVGQPQHF
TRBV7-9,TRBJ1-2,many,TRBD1,TGTGCCAGCAGCTTAGCAAGACAGGGGAACTATGGCTACACCTTC,CASSLARQGNYGYTF
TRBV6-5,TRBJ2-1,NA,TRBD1,TGTGCCAGCAGTAACGACAGGGATGAGCAGTTCTTC,CASSNDRDEQFF
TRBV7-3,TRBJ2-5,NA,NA,TGTGCCAGCAGCTTAAACCCTACAGGGTGGGAAGAGACCCAGTACTTC,CASSLNPTGWEETQYF
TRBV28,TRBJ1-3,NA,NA,TGTGCCAGCAGTTTAGGCGGGGCTGGAAACACCATATATTTT,CASSLGGAGNTIYF
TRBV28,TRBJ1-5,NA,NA,TGTGCCAGCAGCCACAACAGGGCTGTGGGCAATCAGCCCCAGCATTTT,CASSHNRAVGNQPQHF
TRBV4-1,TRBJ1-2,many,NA,TGCGCCAGCAGCCAAGATGGAAGGGGGATTAGTCAACGGGGCTATGGCTACACCTTC,CASSQDGRGISQRGYGYTF
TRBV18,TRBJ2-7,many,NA,TGTGCCAGCTCACCAACAGGGACGGCTGGCTACGAGCAGTACTTC,CASSPTGTAGYEQYF
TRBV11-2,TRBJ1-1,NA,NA,TGTGCCAGCAGCTCCAGGGCGCTGAGTGAAGCTTTCTTT,CASSSRALSEAFF
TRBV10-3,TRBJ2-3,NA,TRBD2,TGTGCCACCCCGCCGGGAGGGGCCAGCACAGATACGCAGTATTTT,CATPPGGASTDTQYF
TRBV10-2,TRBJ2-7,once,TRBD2,TGCGCCAGCAGTGAGTTGGCTAGCGGGAGTTACGAGCAGTACTTC,CASSELASGSYEQYF
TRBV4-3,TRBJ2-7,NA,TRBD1,TGCGCCAGCAGCCTTAATAGGGGGACAGGGTCCCGCGAGCAGTACTTC,CASSLNRGTGSREQYF
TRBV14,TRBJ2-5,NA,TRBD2,TGTGCCAGCAGCCCAAGCGGGAGTCAGACCCAGTACTTC,CASSPSGSQTQYF
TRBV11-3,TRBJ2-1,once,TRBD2,TGTGCCAGCAGCCATGGACTAGCGGGAATCTACTCCTACAATGAGCAGTTCTTC,CASSHGLAGIYSYNEQFF
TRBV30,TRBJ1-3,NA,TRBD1,TGTGCCGGGACAGGGGACTCTGGAAACACCATATATTTT,CAGTGDSGNTIYF
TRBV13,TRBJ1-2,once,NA,TGTGCCAGCAGCCTCTATGGCTACACCTTC,CASSLYGYTF
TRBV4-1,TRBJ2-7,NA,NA,TGCGCCAGCAGCCAAGGAGGGGGTGGGAGCGGGACCTACGAGCAGTACTTC,CASSQGGGGSGTYEQYF
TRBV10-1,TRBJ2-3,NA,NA,TGCGCCAGCAGGCCGGGTCTAGCGTTGGCAGATACGCAGTATTTT,CASRPGLALADTQYF
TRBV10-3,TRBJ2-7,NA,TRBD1,TGTGCCATCAAGGGGGCGAGTACGGATCAGTACTTC,CAIKGASTDQYF
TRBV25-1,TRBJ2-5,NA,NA,TGTGCCAGCAGTGATAGAACAGGAGCAGAGACCCAGTACTTC,CASSDRTGAETQYF
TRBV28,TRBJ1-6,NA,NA,TGTGCCAGCACCATGACAGTGACCCGCTCCTATAATTCACCCCTCCACTTT,CASTMTVTRSYNSPLHF
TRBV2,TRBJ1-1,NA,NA,TGTGCCAGCAGTGAAGAACACAGGACTGAAGCTTTCTTT,CASSEEHRTEAFF
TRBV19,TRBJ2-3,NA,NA,TGTGCCAGTAGCTCAGTCACAGATACGCAGTATTTT,CASSSVTDTQYF
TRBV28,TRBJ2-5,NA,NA,TGTGCCAGCAGTTTCACCAGTCCGGAGACCCAGTACTTC,CASSFTSPETQYF
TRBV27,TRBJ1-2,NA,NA,TGTGCCAGCACCCCCTTGGAGGGAGTGCATGGCTACACCTTC,CASTPLEGVHGYTF
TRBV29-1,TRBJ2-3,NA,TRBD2,TGCAGCGTCCGGGGGGGCGGCACAGATACGCAGTATTTT,CSVRGGGTDTQYF
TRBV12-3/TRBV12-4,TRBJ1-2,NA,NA,TGTGCCAGCAGTGACTTTACAGGGAGCGGCTACACCTTC,CASSDFTGSGYTF
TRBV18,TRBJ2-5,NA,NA,TGTGCCAGCTCACCGTCGGAGGAGACCCAGTACTTC,CASSPSEETQYF
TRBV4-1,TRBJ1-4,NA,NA,TGCGCCAGCAGTAAACAGGGTGCAACTAATGAAAAACTGTTTTTT,CASSKQGATNEKLFF
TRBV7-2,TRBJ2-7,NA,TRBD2,TGTGCCAGCAGCTTAGCTACGGGGGGCTCCTACGAGCAGTACTTC,CASSLATGGSYEQYF
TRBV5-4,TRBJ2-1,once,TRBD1,TGTGCCAGCAGCTTAATCAAAGGGACAGGGTATACGAATGAGCAGTTCTTC,CASSLIKGTGYTNEQFF
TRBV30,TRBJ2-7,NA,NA,TGTGCCTGGAATAGGCAGGGTGGAATCTACGAGCAGTACTTC,CAWNRQGGIYEQYF
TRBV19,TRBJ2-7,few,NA,TGTGCCAGTAGCGGGAGTCTTGGCGAGCAGTACTTC,CASSGSLGEQYF
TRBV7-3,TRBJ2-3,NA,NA,TGTGCCAGCAGCCCGAGGCCAGATACGCAGTATTTT,CASSPRPDTQYF
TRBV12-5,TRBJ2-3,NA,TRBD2,TGTGCTAGTGGTTTGGACCACACTAGCGGATACACAGATACGCAGTATTTT,CASGLDHTSGYTDTQYF
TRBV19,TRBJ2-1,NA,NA,TGTGCCAGTCAAGTCATCCGGGACAAGAACAATGAGCAGTTCTTC,CASQVIRDKNNEQFF
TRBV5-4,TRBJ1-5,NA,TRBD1,TGTGCCAGCAGCCCCGGACAGGGCAATCAGCCCCAGCATTTT,CASSPGQGNQPQHF
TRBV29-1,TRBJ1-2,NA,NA,TGCAGCGTTGGGGAGGGAGGGAGCTATGGCTACACCTTC,CSVGEGGSYGYTF
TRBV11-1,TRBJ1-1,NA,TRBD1,TGTGCCAGCAGCTGGGACAGGGTGGGCACTGAAGCTTTCTTT,CASSWDRVGTEAFF
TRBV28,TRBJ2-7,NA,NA,TGTGCCAGCAGTTTGAACTCTTACTACGAGCAGTACTTC,CASSLNSYYEQYF
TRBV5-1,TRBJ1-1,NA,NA,TGCGCCAGCAGCTTGGAGGGGCAGGGAACTGAAGCTTTCTTT,CASSLEGQGTEAFF
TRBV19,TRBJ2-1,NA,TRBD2,TGTGCCAGTAGTATTTCGGGAGGGTTCTACAATGAGCAGTTCTTC,CASSISGGFYNEQFF
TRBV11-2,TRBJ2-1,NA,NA,TGTGCCAGCAGCCGAGAGAATATAGTTGAGCAGTTCTTC,CASSRENIVEQFF
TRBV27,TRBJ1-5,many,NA,TGTGCCAGCAGTTCATTGGGAGGTGGCAATCAGCCCCAGCATTTT,CASSSLGGGNQPQHF
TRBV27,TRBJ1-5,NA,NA,TGTGCCAGCAGTTTAGGGACAAGCAATCAGCCCCAGCATTTT,CASSLGTSNQPQHF
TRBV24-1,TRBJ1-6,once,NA,TGTGCCACCAGTCACGAGCCAAACCTTTTGCCCCTCCACTTT,CATSHEPNLLPLHF
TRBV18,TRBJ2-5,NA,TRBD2,TGTGCCAGCTCGCGGACTAGCGGGCTGCAAGAGACCCAGTACTTC,CASSRTSGLQETQYF
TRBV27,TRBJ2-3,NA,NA,TGTGCCAGCAGTTCCATACTGGAGAGCACAGATACGCAGTATTTT,CASSSILESTDTQYF
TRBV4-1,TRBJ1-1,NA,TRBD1,TGCGCCAGCAGCCTTCGAGGGGGCGCATACACTGAAGCTTTCTTT,CASSLRGGAYTEAFF